A selection of T cell receptor beta chains follows, all from one sample in a study of T cell responses to AZD1222 COVID-19 vaccine. Assay used: immunoSEQ multiplex PCR; TCRdb lists only in-frame clones, some missing. This table holds some 140,000 clones, about 91% found once. The source was peripheral blood, collected on day 0 of AZD1222 vaccination. Receptors were obtained from an adult in good health. Both conserved end residues are part of each CDR3. The D gene is left open where the match is weak. Size tells how often a clone was seen (once, few, many) or the class of an expanded clone, and some rows leave it out.

once	TRBJ1-1	.	TRBV27	CASSLLMNTEAFF	TGTGCCAGCAGTTTACTGATGAACACTGAAGCTTTCTTT
.	TRBJ1-6	.	TRBV7-2	CASSLRSPVYNSPLHF	TGTGCCAGCAGCTTAAGGTCTCCCGTCTATAATTCACCCCTCCACTTT
.	TRBJ2-7	TRBD1	TRBV7-8	CASRFDRGQTSTYEQYF	TGTGCCAGCAGATTCGACAGGGGGCAAACTAGCACCTACGAGCAGTACTTC
.	TRBJ2-1	TRBD2	TRBV3-1/TRBV3-2	CASSQLGLAGRYNEQFF	TGTGCCAGCAGCCAACTGGGACTAGCGGGCCGATACAATGAGCAGTTCTTC
.	TRBJ2-5	.	TRBV4-1	CASGHTQETQYF	TGCGCCAGCGGACATACCCAAGAGACCCAGTACTTC
once	TRBJ1-1	.	TRBV5-1	CASSSYFWGTEAFF	TGCGCCAGCAGCTCATATTTTTGGGGCACTGAAGCTTTCTTT
once	TRBJ1-2	.	TRBV7-9	CASSPASNGYTF	TGTGCCAGCAGCCCAGCTTCCAATGGCTACACCTTC
.	TRBJ2-2	.	TRBV2	CASSSRGFDTGELFF	TGTGCCAGCAGTTCTAGGGGCTTCGACACCGGGGAGCTGTTTTTT
.	TRBJ2-1	TRBD2	TRBV7-2	CASSPRLAGGPYNEQFF	TGTGCCAGCAGCCCCCGACTAGCGGGGGGCCCCTACAATGAGCAGTTCTTC
.	TRBJ2-5	.	TRBV18	CASSPSQGETQYF	TGTGCCAGCTCACCGTCGCAGGGCGAGACCCAGTACTTC
.	TRBJ1-6	.	TRBV29-1	CSPWGQNSPLHF	TGCAGCCCCTGGGGACAAAATTCACCCCTCCACTTT
few	TRBJ2-7	.	TRBV6-2/TRBV6-3	CASSVTVSSSYEQYF	TGTGCCAGCAGTGTGACGGTCTCAAGCTCCTACGAGCAGTACTTC
.	TRBJ1-1	.	TRBV27	CASSFVLGNTEAFF	TGTGCCAGCAGTTTTGTGCTGGGAAACACTGAAGCTTTCTTT
.	TRBJ2-2	.	TRBV27	CASRARDSIRTGELFF	TGTGCCAGCAGAGCAAGGGACTCAATAAGAACCGGGGAGCTGTTTTTT
once	TRBJ2-5	TRBD1	TRBV4-1	CASSHRDSGQTQYF	TGCGCCAGCAGCCACCGGGACAGTGGACAGACCCAGTACTTC
.	TRBJ2-7	TRBD2	TRBV14	CASSHTGVWLAGEQYF	TGTGCCAGCAGCCACACGGGGGTCTGGCTAGCGGGAGAGCAGTACTTC
.	TRBJ1-6	.	TRBV4-1	CASSPRQADGSPLHF	TGCGCCAGCAGCCCTAGACAGGCCGACGGTTCACCCCTCCACTTT
.	TRBJ2-1	TRBD2	TRBV11-2	CASSSYRTKREGYNEQFF	TGTGCCAGCAGCTCTTATAGGACGAAGCGGGAGGGTTACAATGAGCAGTTCTTC
once	TRBJ1-1	.	TRBV5-4	CASSLAKGLTEAFF	TGTGCCAGCAGCTTGGCCAAGGGACTGACTGAAGCTTTCTTT
.	TRBJ2-1	TRBD2	TRBV3-1/TRBV3-2	CASSQPGTSGMNEQFF	TGTGCCAGCAGCCAGCCCGGGACTAGCGGGATGAATGAGCAGTTCTTC
once	TRBJ2-3	.	TRBV7-9	CASSLGTQKDTQYF	TGTGCCAGCAGCTTAGGGACGCAGAAGGATACGCAGTATTTT
few	TRBJ1-2	.	TRBV10-2	CASSPPYNYGYTF	TGCGCCAGCAGTCCTCCGTATAACTATGGCTACACCTTC
.	TRBJ1-2	.	TRBV6-5	CASTHPREGSRRTF	TGTGCCAGCACTCACCCTCGGGAAGGGAGCCGTAGAACCTTC
once	TRBJ2-5	.	TRBV9	CASSVGSSQETQYF	TGTGCCAGCAGCGTAGGTTCCTCACAAGAGACCCAGTACTTC
.	TRBJ1-4	.	TRBV4-1	CASSRWRATNEKLFF	TGCGCCAGCAGCCGGTGGAGGGCAACTAATGAAAAACTGTTTTTT
.	TRBJ1-1	.	TRBV5-1	CASSLDPIDTEAFF	TGCGCCAGCAGCTTGGACCCGATAGACACTGAAGCTTTCTTT
.	TRBJ1-5	TRBD1	TRBV7-9	CASSPQTGSNQPQHF	TGTGCCAGCAGTCCACAGACAGGGTCTAATCAGCCCCAGCATTTT
.	TRBJ2-7	TRBD1	TRBV5-1	CASSLEAGGGNEQYF	TGCGCCAGCAGCTTGGAGGCAGGGGGCGGGAACGAGCAGTACTTC
.	TRBJ2-5	.	TRBV1	CTSSQVISNSVETQYF	TGCACCAGCAGCCAAGTTATTTCCAATAGCGTAGAGACCCAGTACTTC
.	TRBJ2-5	.	TRBV2	CASQYQETQYF	TGTGCCAGCCAGTACCAAGAGACCCAGTACTTC
.	TRBJ2-1	.	TRBV11-1	CASSIAWGSSYNEQFF	TGTGCCAGCAGCATAGCCTGGGGGAGCTCCTACAATGAGCAGTTCTTC
once	TRBJ2-1	.	TRBV6-4	CASSVAGYNEQFF	TGTGCCAGCAGTGTGGCTGGGTACAATGAGCAGTTCTTC